Each of the 7 T cell receptor beta chains below was sequenced from the same sample in a study of T cells in Graves' hyperthyroidism and ophthalmopathy. The TCR beta CDR3 regions underwent amplification using RNA transcripts as the source. The TCR CDR3 was amplified in a first-round RT-PCR using the HTBI primer set. Via MiXCR, TCRdb re-called the multiplex PCR reads, giving one row per CDR3 protein. The data show hundreds of thousands of distinct CDR3 sequences, about 14% seen once. Specimen: blood. These receptors all stem from a woman aged 40 to 49 with Graves' ophthalmopathy.

This clonotype was seen at least ten times. V gene TRBV20-1 combines with J gene TRBJ2-5; the D is unclear. The CDR3 covers 13 residues. Germline CDR1 is DFQATT and CDR2 is SNEGSKA (reference sequence). Trimming stripped 3 bases from V and 0 bases from J, with 8 bases between. For the CDR3, the DNA is TGCAGTGCTAGCGGAACGTACCAAGAGACCCAGTACTTC. Translated: CSASGTYQETQYF.

This clonotype was observed at least ten times. The chain links TRBV15 to TRBJ2-5; D is perhaps TRBD2 (5 bases). Trimming cost V 6 bases and J 0 bases, with 14 bases left between them. The CDR3 loop spans 15 amino acids. The germline CDR1 and CDR2 sequences are LNHNV and YYDKDF (reference sequence). This chain's CDR3 is CATSTKAVYQETQYF. The CDR3 DNA sequence: TGTGCCACCAGTACAAAAGCGGTGTACCAAGAGACCCAGTACTTC.

In the case of this clonotype: A much bigger clone sits one base away, suggesting this may be a read error. The chain uses TRBV12-3 or TRBV12-4 and TRBJ2-5; weak D call: TRBD2 (7 bases). V was cut by 7 bases and J by 7 bases, with 19 bases left in between. There are 14 residues in the CDR3. As DNA, the CDR3 is TGTGCCAGCAACCTACAGGGTTGGGGGGGGACCCAGTACTTC. The encoded protein is CASNLQGWGGTQYF.

This clonotype was detected ten times or more. The chain carries TRBV12-3 or TRBV12-4 and TRBJ1-1; maybe TRBD1 (5 bases). Trimming removed 5 bases from V and 1 base from J, with 8 bases in between. The length of the CDR3 is 13 residues. The CDR3 DNA reads TGTGCCAGCAGTGTACAGGAGAACACTGAAGCTTTCTTT. Its translation is CASSVQENTEAFF.

This clonotype appeared many times. V gene TRBV19 combines with J gene TRBJ1-5, with a possible D match to TRBD1 (6 bases). With 5 bases removed from V and 0 bases from J, the gap between germline ends came to 14 bases. The CDR3 sequence is 16 residues long. Looked up from germline, CDR1 is LNHDA and CDR2 is SQIVND (reference sequence). The CDR3 protein is CASSVRGTASNQPQHF. Here the CDR3 DNA reads TGTGCCAGTAGTGTAAGGGGGACGGCTAGCAATCAGCCCCAGCATTTT.

This clonotype was seen ten or more times. V and J are TRBV12-3 or TRBV12-4 and TRBJ2-7; no clear D gene. The V gene lost 2 bases and the J gene lost 9 bases, with 14 bases spanning the gap. This CDR3 comprises 13 residues. The CDR3 nucleotides read TGTGCCAGCAGTTTAACTGAGCCGTCAGGGCAGTACTTC. Amino acid sequence: CASSLTEPSGQYF.

In its sample, this clonotype was seen many times. This chain joins TRBV6-1 and TRBJ1-2; D gene unclear. The CDR3 loop spans 13 amino acids. With 1 base removed from V and 3 bases from J, the gap between germline ends came to 6 bases. CDR1 and CDR2 (germline): MNHNS, SASEGT. The CDR3 DNA reads as TGTGCCAGCAGTGAAGAATCAGACTATGGCTACACCTTC. This codes for CASSEESDYGYTF.